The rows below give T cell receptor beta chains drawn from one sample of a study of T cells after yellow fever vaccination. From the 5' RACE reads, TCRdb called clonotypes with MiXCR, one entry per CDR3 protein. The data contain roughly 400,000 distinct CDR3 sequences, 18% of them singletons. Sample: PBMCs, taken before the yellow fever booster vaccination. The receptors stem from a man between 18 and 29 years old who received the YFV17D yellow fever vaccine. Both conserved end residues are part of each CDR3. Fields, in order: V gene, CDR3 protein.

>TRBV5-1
CASSLFTGPDTQYF
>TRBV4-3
CASSQDREGTQYF
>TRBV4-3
CASSPLAALGEQYF
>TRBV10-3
CASGQAFNQPQHF
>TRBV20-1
CSANPGLAKNIQYF
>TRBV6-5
CASSPSLTYGYTF
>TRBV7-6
CASSENPRTESRNTQYF
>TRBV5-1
CASSLETAGGPGELFF
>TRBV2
CASSAGLAGDTQYF
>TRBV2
CASSLERGRNSPLHF
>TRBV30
CAWSGTSVWGTEAFF
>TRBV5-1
CASSLRDRGRGSYNSPLHF
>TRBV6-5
CASSYRAGDPDTQYF
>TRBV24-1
CATVKGTIQYF
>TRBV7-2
CASSLEPGNTIYF
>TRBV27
CASSSVISGYEQYF